These 9 T cell receptor beta chains were all obtained from the same sample, sequenced in a study of T cells in Graves' hyperthyroidism and ophthalmopathy. The investigators amplified TCR beta CDR3 regions from RNA transcripts. RT-PCR in the first round (using the HTBI primer set) targeted the TCR CDR3. TCRdb processed the multiplex PCR reads anew with MiXCR; each CDR3 protein has one entry. The repertoire holds hundreds of thousands of distinct CDR3 sequences, with 13% to 15% as singletons. Sequenced: blood. The receptors come from a woman aged 18 to 35 with Graves' hyperthyroidism.

V is TRBV28 and J is TRBJ1-5; no reliable D call. Trimming removed 5 bases from V and 1 base from J, with 15 bases in between. The germline CDR1 and CDR2 sequences are MDHEN and SYDVKM. CDR3 length: 16 amino acids. For the CDR3, the DNA is TGTGCCAGCAGTCAATTGGACTTAATAAGCAATCAGCCCCAGCATTTT. It yields the protein CASSQLDLISNQPQHF.

This clonotype was recorded a few times. J is TRBJ2-7 and V is TRBV20-1, with D possibly TRBD2 on 5 matching bases. The V and J ends lost 0 bases and 10 bases respectively, with 19 bases between them. The CDR3 has 14 amino acids. Germline V lookup: CDR1 DFQATT, CDR2 SNEGSKA (reference sequence). The CDR3 sequence: CSARDWRSPTFQYF. As DNA, the CDR3 is TGCAGTGCTAGAGATTGGAGGAGTCCAACCTTCCAGTACTTC.

The CDR3 DNA reads as TGCAGTGCCGCCGGGGGCTCGAGCAATCAGCCCCAGCATTTT. It codes for CSAAGGSSNQPQHF. The genes are TRBV20-1 and TRBJ1-5, with D maybe TRBD1 (6 bases). The CDR3 totals 14 residues. V lost 6 bases and J 1 base, leaving 13 bases between the germline ends. Germline lookup yields CDR1 DFQATT and CDR2 SNEGSKA (reference sequence).

The V gene is TRBV12-3 or TRBV12-4, the J gene TRBJ2-3; D is undetermined. The germline V and J ends were trimmed by 3 bases and 5 bases, with 9 bases remaining between them. CDR3 length: 13 residues. The CDR3: CASSFLVVDTQYF. The DNA of the CDR3 is TGTGCCAGCAGTTTTCTGGTCGTAGATACGCAGTATTTT.

This clonotype was observed a few times. This chain uses TRBV2 with TRBJ2-7; D not resolved. V was shortened by 11 bases and J by 7 bases, with 18 bases between the two germline ends. CDR3 size: 12 residues. Germline V gives CDR1 SNHLY, CDR2 FYNNEI. The CDR3 DNA sequence: TGTGCCTGCGGTGGTTCACATCGGGAGCAGTACTTC. Protein product: CACGGSHREQYF.

This clonotype was counted at least ten times. This chain uses TRBV6-1 with TRBJ1-4; D is unresolved. Deletions cut 5 bases from V and 5 bases from J, with 12 bases between. Germline values: CDR1 MNHNS, CDR2 SASEGT. The CDR3 length is 14 residues. The CDR3 loop reads CASSWTERNEKLFF. The DNA for the CDR3 is TGTGCCAGCAGTTGGACGGAAAGAAATGAAAAACTGTTTTTT.

This clonotype has at least ten counts. V is TRBV18 and J is TRBJ2-5; 7 positions agree with TRBD2. The CDR3 has 14 residues. From germline, CDR1 is KGHSH and CDR2 LQKENI. After removal of 3 bases from V and 5 bases from J, the junction contained 6 bases not matched to a gene. Here the CDR3 DNA reads TGTGCCAGCTCACCCCAAGCGGGGTATGAGACCCAGTACTTC. This translates into CASSPQAGYETQYF.

This chain uses TRBV20-1 with TRBJ1-6, with D uncertain. V was pared by 6 bases and J by 9 bases, with 15 bases between. Germline CDR1 is DFQATT and CDR2 is SNEGSKA (reference sequence). The CDR3 length is 13 residues. The CDR3 coding sequence is TGCAGTGCCTCCCCGGGGAACCTTTCACCCCTCCACTTT. It is translated as CSASPGNLSPLHF.

The V call is TRBV7-2, the J call TRBJ1-5; a weak D match, TRBD1 (6 bases). CDR1 SGHTA and CDR2 FQGNSA come from the germline V gene. The CDR3 spans 13 residues. Trimming took 4 bases from V and 7 from J, leaving 11 bases between them. The CDR3: CASSWGARQPQHF. The CDR3 DNA reads TGTGCCAGCAGCTGGGGGGCCCGGCAGCCCCAGCATTTT.